The 32 T cell receptor beta chains given below trace back to one sample, sequenced in a study of T cells in Graves' hyperthyroidism and ophthalmopathy. Amplification targeted TCR beta CDR3 regions from RNA transcripts. HTBI primers were used for first-round RT-PCR of the TCR CDR3. TCRdb itself ran the multiplex PCR reads through MiXCR, one entry per CDR3 protein. The sample has about 420,000 distinct CDR3 sequences; around 16% are singletons. Sequencing was carried out using blood. Every receptor here comes from a woman aged 18-29 years with Graves' hyperthyroidism.

A few counts support this clonotype. The chain has TRBV7-3 and TRBJ2-2; D is ambiguous. There are 12 residues in the CDR3. From germline, CDR1 is SGHTA and CDR2 FQGTGA. The V end lost 5 bases, the J end lost 7 bases, and 8 bases lay between the germline ends. CDR3 sequence (DNA): TGTGCCAGCAGCGTCAGGAACGGGGAGCTGTTTTTT. Translating it yields CASSVRNGELFF.

This clonotype was counted at least ten times. The chain uses TRBV20-1 and TRBJ2-1, with D hard to call. V lost 6 bases and J lost 0, with 18 bases in between. CDR1 is DFQATT, CDR2 SNEGSKA, per germline (reference sequence). The CDR3 is 16 residues long. The CDR3 spells CSAPDARRSSYNEQFF. CDR3 nucleotide sequence: TGCAGTGCACCGGACGCCAGGCGGAGCTCCTACAATGAGCAGTTCTTC.

J is TRBJ1-2 and V is TRBV20-1; the D gene is possibly TRBD1 (5 bases). V lost 5 bases and J lost 0, with 10 bases in between. Germline V gene data show CDR1 as DFQATT and CDR2 as SNEGSKA (reference sequence). The CDR3 runs to 13 residues. The CDR3 reads CSAGGIANYGYTF. For the CDR3, the DNA is TGCAGTGCTGGGGGTATAGCTAACTATGGCTACACCTTC.

This clonotype has only a few counts. The rearrangement uses TRBV9 and TRBJ2-7; 9 bases map to TRBD1. V was clipped by 4 bases and J by 5 bases; unmatched bases: 10. This CDR3 has 15 residues. Germline V lookup: CDR1 SGDLS, CDR2 YYNGEE. The CDR3 DNA is TGTGCCAGCAGCCCGGCCTGGACAGGGGCCGACGAGCAGTACTTC. It specifies CASSPAWTGADEQYF.

The chain links TRBV24-1 to TRBJ1-2; weak D call: TRBD1 (6 bases). The CDR3 sequence is 12 residues long. The V gene lost 1 base and the J gene lost 7 bases, with 6 bases spanning the gap. CDR1 KGHDR and CDR2 SFDVKD come from the germline V gene. CDR3 nucleotide sequence: TGTGCCACCAGTGATTTACAGGGTGGCTACACCTTC. Its translation: CATSDLQGGYTF.

The table lists this clonotype with many counts. The CDR3 sequence: CASTRGSANEKLFF. CDR3 sequence (DNA): TGCGCCAGCACCAGAGGGTCAGCTAATGAAAAACTGTTTTTT. V gene TRBV5-1 combines with J gene TRBJ1-4; D is unclear. The CDR3 has 14 amino acids. V lost 6 bases to trimming and J lost 3 bases, with 12 bases between them. The germline V gene has CDR1 SGHRS and CDR2 YFSETQ.

The chain links TRBV10-3 to TRBJ2-3; TRBD2 is a possible D gene (5 bases). The CDR3 is 14 amino acids. Germline V gene data show CDR1 as ENHRY and CDR2 as SYGVKD. V gave up 4 bases and J gave up 10 bases, with 18 bases separating them. The CDR3 DNA reads TGTGCCATCAGTGTGGGCGGGCTCCCCCTCGCGCAGTATTTT. Amino acid sequence: CAISVGGLPLAQYF.

The rearrangement joins TRBV5-6 to TRBJ2-7, with 10 bases matching TRBD2. Germline assignment: CDR1 SGHDT and CDR2 YYEEEE. This CDR3 comprises 15 residues. After removal of 4 bases from V and 7 bases from J, the junction contained 11 bases not matched to a gene. The CDR3 sequence is CASSAAGTSAVEQYF. As DNA, the CDR3 is TGTGCCAGCAGCGCCGCCGGGACTAGCGCGGTGGAGCAGTACTTC.

Ten or more counts support this clonotype. The V call is TRBV12-3 or TRBV12-4, the J call TRBJ1-2; no definite D call. The CDR3 is made up of 13 amino acids. V shed 6 bases and J shed 5 bases, with 13 bases lying between them. The CDR3 is CASSPGGRYGYTF. For the CDR3, the DNA is TGTGCCAGCAGCCCAGGAGGTCGGTATGGCTACACCTTC.

A note on this clonotype: This may be a read error: a much more frequent sequence differs by one nucleotide. The CDR3 loop reads CASSLEGTRRLNEQFF. The DNA of the CDR3 is TGTGCCAGCAGTCTAGAAGGGACCCGCCGACTAAATGAGCAGTTCTTC. This chain links TRBV11-3 with TRBJ2-1; D tentatively reads TRBD1 or TRBD2 (5 bases each). The CDR3 runs 16 residues. Germline-derived CDR1 and CDR2 are SGHNT and YENEEA. The ends were cut back, 6 bases at V and 7 bases at J, with 22 bases in the middle.

The chain employs TRBV6-1 and TRBJ2-7; 8 nucleotides line up with TRBD2. After removal of 7 bases from V and 2 bases from J, the junction contained 7 bases not matched to a gene. Germline loops: CDR1 MNHNS, CDR2 SASEGT. CDR3 length: 14 amino acids. The CDR3 is CASNAGGSTYEQYF. The DNA for the CDR3 is TGTGCCAGCAATGCGGGGGGTTCTACCTACGAGCAGTACTTC.

This clonotype was seen many times. The V call is TRBV27, the J call TRBJ2-7, with TRBD2 as a possible D gene (5 bases). Trimming removed 2 bases at V and 6 bases at J, with 14 bases between. Looked up from germline, CDR1 is MNHEY and CDR2 is SMNVEV (reference sequence). This CDR3 is 14 amino acids long. The CDR3 nucleotides read TGTGCCAGCAGTTTACTAGCCGTAAGTGGCGAGCAGTACTTC. Translation: CASSLLAVSGEQYF.

This clonotype was found many times. V usage is TRBV7-3 and J usage is TRBJ2-1; D remains unclear. The length of the CDR3 is 15 residues. The ends were cut back, 6 bases at V and 0 bases at J, with 12 bases in the middle. Germline V CDR1 and CDR2: SGHTA, FQGTGA. CDR3 in DNA: TGTGCCAGCAGTCCTACTCCCAACTCCTACAATGAGCAGTTCTTC. Amino acids: CASSPTPNSYNEQFF.

This clonotype was detected many times. This sequence joins TRBV2 and TRBJ1-3, with D perhaps TRBD1 (5 bases). V dropped 11 bases and J dropped 6 bases, with 14 bases sitting between them. CDR1 SNHLY and CDR2 FYNNEI come from the germline V gene. The CDR3 is made up of 12 amino acids. The CDR3 nucleotides are TGTGCCTCGGTGGGGGGTCCAAACACCATATATTTT. It is translated as CASVGGPNTIYF.

This clonotype was found a few times. The chain has TRBV11-3 and TRBJ2-5, with 7 bases lining up with TRBD1. Germline CDR1 and CDR2: SGHNT and YENEEA. This CDR3 spans 15 amino acids. Trimming at V came to 3 bases and at J to 0 bases, leaving 4 bases not matched to a gene. CDR3 loop: CASSFPGTDQETQYF. The CDR3 DNA reads TGTGCCAGCAGCTTCCCTGGGACAGACCAAGAGACCCAGTACTTC.

This chain connects TRBV12-3 or TRBV12-4 to TRBJ1-5; tentatively, D is TRBD1 (5 bases). The CDR3 is made up of 14 amino acids. Trimming shortened V by 3 bases and J by 7 bases, and 13 bases separated the two germline ends. CDR3 loop: CASSLGGGTQPQHF. The DNA of the CDR3 is TGTGCCAGCAGTTTGGGTGGGGGTACACAGCCCCAGCATTTT.

This clonotype was seen many times. The chain couples TRBV11-3 to TRBJ1-1; D remains unclear. In germline, CDR1 is SGHNT, CDR2 YENEEA. The V and J ends lost 2 bases and 0 bases respectively, with 13 bases between them. This CDR3 contains 16 residues. Here the CDR3 reads CASSLLVWGLNTEAFF. The CDR3 bases are TGTGCCAGCAGCTTATTAGTGTGGGGATTGAACACTGAAGCTTTCTTT.

The chain is built from TRBV10-3 and TRBJ2-5; D uncertain. This CDR3 is built from 14 residues. CDR1 and CDR2 (germline): ENHRY, SYGVKD. With 0 bases removed from V and 1 base from J, the gap between germline ends came to 6 bases. CDR3 residues: CAISESAPQETQYF. The CDR3, as DNA: TGTGCCATCAGTGAGTCGGCTCCCCAAGAGACCCAGTACTTC.

The CDR3 DNA is TGTGCCACCAGTGATACCGCGGGACAGCCCCAGCATTTT. Translation: CATSDTAGQPQHF. The chain carries TRBV24-1 and TRBJ1-5; D unclear. V was cut by 3 bases and J by 7 bases, with 9 bases left in between. In germline, CDR1 is KGHDR, CDR2 SFDVKD. CDR3 size: 13 residues.

This clonotype was found many times. The gene calls are TRBV12-3 or TRBV12-4 and TRBJ2-1, with 9 bases identical to TRBD2. CDR3 length equals 15 residues. V gave up 6 bases and J gave up 2 bases; unmatched junction bases: 5. CDR3 in amino acids: CASSLAGRTYNEQFF. The CDR3, as DNA: TGTGCCAGCAGCCTAGCGGGGAGAACCTACAATGAGCAGTTCTTC.

V is TRBV12-5 and J is TRBJ2-1, with TRBD2 as a possible D gene (5 bases). Germline-derived CDR1 and CDR2 are LGHNT and FRNRAP. The V gene lost 1 base and the J gene lost 8 bases, with 9 bases spanning the gap. This CDR3 is 13 amino acids long. CDR3 region: CASGLGGAYEQFF. DNA for the CDR3: TGTGCTAGTGGTTTGGGGGGAGCCTATGAGCAGTTCTTC.

This clonotype was seen many times. The V gene is TRBV6-1, the J gene TRBJ1-1; D is unclear. The CDR3 totals 16 residues. V lost 6 bases to trimming and J lost 0 bases, with 17 bases between them. Germline loops: CDR1 MNHNS, CDR2 SASEGT. Here the CDR3 reads CASSQSVGRMNTEAFF. CDR3 DNA sequence: TGTGCCAGCAGCCAGTCGGTTGGGCGAATGAACACTGAAGCTTTCTTT.

This clonotype was detected many times. V is TRBV29-1 and J is TRBJ2-3; D tentatively reads TRBD1 or TRBD2 (6 bases each). This CDR3 is built from 14 residues. The V and J ends lost 4 bases and 4 bases respectively, with 15 bases between them. The germline V gene encodes CDR1 SQVTM and CDR2 ANQGSEA. The CDR3 DNA sequence: TGCAGCGTTGTTAGGGACTGGGGGCCAGATACGCAGTATTTT. This gives the protein CSVVRDWGPDTQYF.

This chain uses TRBV29-1 with TRBJ2-5; the match to TRBD2 covers 8 bases. From germline, CDR1 is SQVTM and CDR2 ANQGSEA. The CDR3 sequence is 13 residues long. Trimming removed 5 bases from V and 1 base from J; junction bases left unmatched: 3. The CDR3 loop reads CSVTTSAQETQYF. The CDR3 bases are TGCAGCGTTACGACTAGCGCCCAAGAGACCCAGTACTTC.

This clonotype was seen many times. The chain couples TRBV29-1 to TRBJ1-1, with D perhaps matching TRBD1 (6 bases). This CDR3 is built from 13 residues. V was cut by 3 bases and J by 2 bases, with 10 bases left in between. Germline V gene lookup returns CDR1 SQVTM and CDR2 ANQGSEA. CDR3 loop: CSVDRTVNTEAFF. The CDR3 DNA reads as TGCAGCGTTGATAGGACAGTTAACACTGAAGCTTTCTTT.

This chain joins TRBV7-8 and TRBJ2-1; 7 positions agree with TRBD1. The V and J ends lost 11 bases and 8 bases, in that order; junction bases with no gene match: 18. The germline V gene has CDR1 SGHVS and CDR2 FQNEAQ. The CDR3 loop spans 15 amino acids. In DNA form, the CDR3 reads TGTGCCGCCAGTCTGGGGACAGAAGGTGGCGATGAGCAGTTCTTC. Its translation is CAASLGTEGGDEQFF. Supplemented by reference TRBV7-8 and TRBJ2-1, the full variable domain reads GAGVSQSPRYKVAKRGQDVALRCDPISGHVSLFWYQQALGQGPEFLTYFQNEAQLDKSGLPSDRFFAERPEGSVSTLKIQRTQQEDSAVYLCAASLGTEGGDEQFFGPGTRLTVL.

This clonotype has ten or more counts. The rearrangement uses TRBV5-1 and TRBJ1-1; D not resolved. Germline assignment: CDR1 SGHRS and CDR2 YFSETQ. This CDR3 has 17 amino acids. Trimming stripped 0 bases from V and 2 bases from J, with 17 bases between. The CDR3 DNA follows: TGCGCCAGCAGCTTGGCTCTGCAAACCCTCCTAAACACTGAAGCTTTCTTT. This translates into CASSLALQTLLNTEAFF. Full variable domain (missing parts from reference TRBV5-1 and TRBJ1-1): KAGVTQTPRYLIKTRGQQVTLSCSPISGHRSVSWYQQTPGQGLQFLFEYFSETQRNKGNFPGRFSGRQFSNSRSEMNVSTLELGDSALYLCASSLALQTLLNTEAFFGQGTRLTVV.

The chain couples TRBV29-1 to TRBJ1-2; 8 bases line up with TRBD1. Trimming cost V 4 bases and J 5 bases; bases outside gene matches: 0. The CDR3 sequence is 11 residues long. CDR1 is SQVTM, CDR2 ANQGSEA, per germline. CDR3 bases: TGCAGCGTTGGACAGGGGTATGGCTACACCTTC. It encodes CSVGQGYGYTF.

This clonotype was observed many times. The V gene is TRBV6-2 or TRBV6-3, the J gene TRBJ1-2; D unresolved. V gave up 0 bases and J gave up 0 bases, with 8 bases separating them. The germline V gene has CDR1 MNHEY and CDR2 SVGEGT. This CDR3 has 15 amino acids. CDR3 sequence (DNA): TGTGCCAGCAGTTACTCGGAGATCTCTAACTATGGCTACACCTTC. This codes for CASSYSEISNYGYTF.

This sequence joins TRBV3-1 and TRBJ2-1; possibly TRBD2 for D (6 bases). V dropped 1 base and J dropped 6 bases, with 10 bases sitting between them. Germline V lookup: CDR1 LGHDT, CDR2 YNNKEL (reference sequence). The length of the CDR3 is 14 residues. CDR3 in amino acids: CASSQGGRPNEQFF. The DNA of the CDR3 is TGTGCCAGCAGCCAAGGGGGGAGGCCCAATGAGCAGTTCTTC.

There are many counts of this clonotype. This rearrangement joins TRBV25-1 to TRBJ2-5; D might be TRBD1 (6 bases). Germline V gene data show CDR1 as MGHDK and CDR2 as SYGVNS. V was trimmed by 7 bases and J by 0 bases, leaving 15 bases between them. This CDR3 has 15 amino acids. The chain's CDR3 is CASTSVDRYQETQYF. CDR3 nucleotides: TGTGCCAGCACCAGTGTAGACAGGTACCAAGAGACCCAGTACTTC.

The gene calls are TRBV7-3 and TRBJ2-3; tentative D call: TRBD2 (5 bases). From germline, CDR1 is SGHTA and CDR2 FQGTGA. V was clipped by 5 bases and J by 3 bases, with 21 bases between them. The CDR3 extends over 17 amino acids. CDR3 protein: CASSVGGVGRNTDTQYF. CDR3 bases: TGTGCCAGCAGCGTAGGAGGCGTGGGCAGGAATACAGATACGCAGTATTTT.